Below, 8 T cell receptor beta chains from the same sample are listed, as sequenced in a study of blood T cell repertoires in COVID-19. Clones were read by immunoSEQ multiplex PCR, and TCRdb kept only the in-frame ones, dropping some. The sample has some 320,000 clones; roughly 91% are singletons. Sequencing was performed on peripheral blood. These TCRs come from a woman in her twenties or thirties with COVID-19, enrolled during active disease.

The chain recombines TRBV5-1 with TRBJ1-4, with 9 bases lining up with TRBD1. The CDR3 loop spans 15 amino acids. Germline V gives CDR1 SGHRS, CDR2 YFSETQ. The trim removed 3 bases at V and 7 bases at J, leaving 7 bases unmatched. The DNA of the CDR3 is TGCGCCAGCAGCTCCACAGGGGGCGCATTTGAAAAACTGTTTTTT. Protein sequence: CASSSTGGAFEKLFF.

The chain is built from TRBV6-2 or TRBV6-3 and TRBJ1-5, with D possibly being TRBD1 (5 bases). The length of the CDR3 is 14 residues. Germline values: CDR1 MNHEY, CDR2 SVGEGT. V dropped 5 bases and J dropped 1 base, with 9 bases sitting between them. The CDR3 bases are TGTGCCAGCAGTGGGGGGGTCAGCAATCAGCCCCAGCATTTT. Its translation: CASSGGVSNQPQHF.

The chain combines TRBV19 with TRBJ2-7; TRBD1 matches at 8 bases. The V gene's germline CDR1 is LNHDA and CDR2 SQIVND (reference sequence). Trimming took 4 bases from V and 8 from J; bases not matched to a gene: 13. The CDR3 consists of 15 residues. The DNA for the CDR3 is TGTGCCAGTAGTACCTCGACAGGGGTGGGGTACAAGCAGTACTTC. Translating gives CASSTSTGVGYKQYF.

The chain joins TRBV11-2 to TRBJ2-5; 8 bases line up with TRBD1. The CDR3 loop spans 15 amino acids. The trim removed 5 bases at V and 5 bases at J, leaving 10 bases unmatched. The germline gives CDR1 SGHAT, CDR2 FQNNGV. CDR3: CASSPGQGGRETQYF. The CDR3 DNA reads TGTGCCAGCAGCCCCGGACAGGGAGGAAGGGAGACCCAGTACTTC.

CDR3 sequence reads: CASRTLTDYGELFF. CDR3 nucleotide sequence: TGTGCCAGTAGGACCCTCACGGACTACGGGGAGCTGTTTTTT. V and J are TRBV27 and TRBJ2-2; weak D call: TRBD2 (6 bases). The CDR3 consists of 14 residues. With 9 bases removed from V and 7 bases from J, the gap between germline ends came to 18 bases. The V gene's germline CDR1 is MNHEY and CDR2 SMNVEV (reference sequence).

The chain couples TRBV25-1 to TRBJ1-1; possibly TRBD1 for D (5 bases). Germline CDR1 and CDR2: MGHDK and SYGVNS. The CDR3 is 13 amino acids. V was cut by 3 bases and J by 8 bases, with 13 bases left in between. The chain's CDR3 is CASSEVGGVEAFF. For the CDR3, the DNA is TGTGCCAGCAGTGAGGTTGGAGGGGTCGAAGCTTTCTTT.

V is TRBV27 and J is TRBJ2-1, with D possibly being TRBD1 (5 bases). The length of the CDR3 is 15 residues. Germline CDR1 is MNHEY and CDR2 is SMNVEV (reference sequence). Trimming removed 2 bases from V and 3 bases from J, with 11 bases in between. The CDR3 sequence is CASSLKQVHYNEQFF. The CDR3 DNA follows: TGTGCCAGCAGTTTAAAACAGGTCCACTACAATGAGCAGTTCTTC.

The rearrangement links TRBV2 to TRBJ1-1; the D is unclear. In germline, CDR1 is SNHLY, CDR2 FYNNEI. The CDR3 has 12 residues. The V end lost 5 bases, the J end lost 7 bases, and 11 bases lay between the germline ends. This CDR3 is CASSFMALEAFF. The CDR3 nucleotides read TGTGCCAGCAGTTTCATGGCCCTTGAAGCTTTCTTT. Drawing the rest from reference TRBV2 and TRBJ1-1, the complete variable domain is EPEVTQTPSHQVTQMGQEVILRCVPISNHLYFYWYRQILGQKVEFLVSFYNNEISEKSEIFDDQFSVERPDGSNFTLKIRSTKLEDSAMYFCASSFMALEAFFGQGTRLTVV.